The rows below give T cell receptor beta chains drawn from one sample of a study of cytomegalovirus exposure and HLA in healthy donors. Measured with immunoSEQ multiplex PCR; TCRdb has only the in-frame clones, and not every one. The sample has 100,000 to 150,000 clones, around 80% seen once. Sequencing was performed on PBMCs. The source is a woman in her 30s in good health and CMV-seronegative. Both conserved end residues are trimmed from each CDR3. D genes are given only for firm matches.

>TRBD2|TRBV5-1|TRBJ2-1
ASSLVGSGNRDEQF
>.|TRBV5-8|TRBJ2-7
ASSPRPPRSYEQY
>TRBD2|TRBV11-2|TRBJ2-7
ASSASLGTSVKSSYEQY
>TRBD1|TRBV6-5|TRBJ1-2
ASSRDRAYGYT
>TRBD1|TRBV6-6|TRBJ2-7
ASSGTGPYEQY
>.|TRBV4-1|TRBJ1-4
ASSRTAKTAYYEKLF
>TRBD1|TRBV10-3|TRBJ1-3
ATTAGQGVAGNTIY
>.|TRBV10-3|TRBJ2-2
AISESSWYTGELF
>.|TRBV5-1|TRBJ2-1
ASLGGEVLYNEQF
>TRBD1|TRBV30|TRBJ1-3
AWSLYRDRH
>.|TRBV13|TRBJ2-5
ASSPSPVQTQY
>.|TRBV7-6|TRBJ1-4
ASSLMAINEKLF
>.|TRBV9|TRBJ2-1
ASSARSNYNEQF
>.|TRBV5-1|TRBJ1-1
ASSLVGVGGVEAF
>.|TRBV29-1|TRBJ1-2
SVGNQESNYGYT
>TRBD2|TRBV5-1|TRBJ2-7
ASSLEGLAYEQY
>TRBD2|TRBV9|TRBJ2-4
ASSVLLLAAFNLAKNIQY
>.|TRBV6-1|TRBJ1-4
ASSELGGRNEKLF
>TRBD2|TRBV5-6|TRBJ2-7
ASSLVPSGRDEQY
>.|TRBV21-1|TRBJ2-2
AKRRGRGAYTGELF
>TRBD1|TRBV4-1|TRBJ2-7
ASSQDGQGSYEQY
>.|TRBV4-2|TRBJ2-7
ASSQSTTGNLRIAY